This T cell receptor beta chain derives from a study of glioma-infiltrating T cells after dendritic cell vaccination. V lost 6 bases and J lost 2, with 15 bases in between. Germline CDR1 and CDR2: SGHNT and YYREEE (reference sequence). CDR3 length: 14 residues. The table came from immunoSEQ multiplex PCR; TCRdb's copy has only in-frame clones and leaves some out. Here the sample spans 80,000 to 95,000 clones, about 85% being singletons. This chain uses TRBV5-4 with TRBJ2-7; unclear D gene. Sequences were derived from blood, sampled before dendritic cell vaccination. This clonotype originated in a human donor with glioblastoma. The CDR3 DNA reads TGTGCCAGCACACCGGGTCGATCCACCTACGAGCAGTACTTC. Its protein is CASTPGRSTYEQYF.